This TCR beta chain emerged from a study of identical twins. Broader study findings: Out-of-frame TCR alpha sharing in monozygotic twins exceeded recombination model predictions. Sharing of beta out-of-frame sequences by twins showed a weaker excess.

A template switching step contributed a universal primer site, while unique molecular identifiers were present in the cDNA. Via MiXCR, TCRdb re-called the 5' RACE reads, giving one row per CDR3 protein. The sample records roughly 1,500,000 distinct CDR3 sequences, 25% to 35% being singletons. This clonotype has only one observation. Its antigen remains unidentified. V was clipped by 3 bases and J by 3 bases, with 9 bases between them. The CDR3 is 13 amino acids. The germline gives CDR1 SGHRS, CDR2 YFSETQ. The origin of this receptor is a newborn girl in good health. The source material was cord blood. The chain employs TRBV5-1 and TRBJ1-2; D is unresolved. The CDR3, as DNA: TGCGCCAGCAGCTACGAGCAGTACTATGGCTACACCTTC. Translated: CASSYEQYYGYTF.